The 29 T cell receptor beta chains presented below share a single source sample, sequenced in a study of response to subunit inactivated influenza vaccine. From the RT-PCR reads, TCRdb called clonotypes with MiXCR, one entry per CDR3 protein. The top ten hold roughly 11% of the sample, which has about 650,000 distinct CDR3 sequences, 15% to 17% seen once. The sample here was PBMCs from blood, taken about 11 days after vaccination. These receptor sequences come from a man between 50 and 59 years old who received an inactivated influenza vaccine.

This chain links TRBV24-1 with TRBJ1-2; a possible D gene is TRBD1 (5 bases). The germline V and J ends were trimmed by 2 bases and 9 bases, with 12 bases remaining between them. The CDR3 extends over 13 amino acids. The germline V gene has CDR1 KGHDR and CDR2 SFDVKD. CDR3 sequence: CATSDWGLRSYTF. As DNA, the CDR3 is TGTGCCACCAGTGATTGGGGACTCCGAAGCTACACCTTC.

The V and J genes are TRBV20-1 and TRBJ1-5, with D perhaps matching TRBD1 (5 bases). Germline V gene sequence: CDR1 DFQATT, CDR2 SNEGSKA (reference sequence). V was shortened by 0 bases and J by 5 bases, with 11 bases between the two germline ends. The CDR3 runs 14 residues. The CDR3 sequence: CSAREGQDHQPQHF. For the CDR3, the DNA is TGCAGTGCTAGAGAGGGGCAGGACCATCAGCCCCAGCATTTT.

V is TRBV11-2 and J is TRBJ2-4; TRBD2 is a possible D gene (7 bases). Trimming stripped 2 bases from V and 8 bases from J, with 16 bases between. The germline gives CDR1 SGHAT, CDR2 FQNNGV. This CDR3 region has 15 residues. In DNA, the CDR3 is TGTGCCAGCAGCTTAAGTTTAGGGGGGAGGGACATTCAGTACTTC. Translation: CASSLSLGGRDIQYF.

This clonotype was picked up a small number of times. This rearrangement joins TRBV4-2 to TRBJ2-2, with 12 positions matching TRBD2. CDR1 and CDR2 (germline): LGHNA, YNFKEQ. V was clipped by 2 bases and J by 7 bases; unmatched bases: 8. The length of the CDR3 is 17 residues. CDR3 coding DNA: TGTGCCAGCAGCCAACTCTCTAGCGGGGGGGCCGGCGGGGAGCTGTTTTTT. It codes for CASSQLSSGGAGGELFF.

CDR3 nucleotide sequence: TGTGCCAGTAGGAGGGACAGTCGGAGCTCCTACGAGCAGTACTTC. It encodes CASRRDSRSSYEQYF. V usage is TRBV19 and J usage is TRBJ2-7, with 7 bases fitting TRBD1. The CDR3 covers 15 residues. Germline lookup yields CDR1 LNHDA and CDR2 SQIVND (reference sequence). The trim removed 6 bases at V and 0 bases at J, leaving 8 bases unmatched.

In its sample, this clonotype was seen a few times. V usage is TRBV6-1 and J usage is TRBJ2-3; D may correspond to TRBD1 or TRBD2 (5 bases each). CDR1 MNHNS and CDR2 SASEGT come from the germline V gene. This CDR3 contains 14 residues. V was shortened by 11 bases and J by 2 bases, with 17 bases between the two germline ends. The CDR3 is CAGRDGSSTDTQYF. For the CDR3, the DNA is TGTGCCGGAAGGGACGGATCTTCCACAGATACGCAGTATTTT.

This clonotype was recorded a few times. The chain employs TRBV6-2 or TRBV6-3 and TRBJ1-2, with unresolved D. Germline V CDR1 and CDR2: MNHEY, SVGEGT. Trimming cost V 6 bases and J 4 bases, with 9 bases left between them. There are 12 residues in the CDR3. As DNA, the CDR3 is TGTGCCAGCAGCGGATCCGCCTATGGCTACACCTTC. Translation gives CASSGSAYGYTF.

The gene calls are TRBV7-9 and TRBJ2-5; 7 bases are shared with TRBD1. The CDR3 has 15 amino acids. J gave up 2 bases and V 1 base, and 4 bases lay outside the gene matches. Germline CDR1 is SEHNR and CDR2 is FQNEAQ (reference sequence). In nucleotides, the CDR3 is TGTGCCAGCAGCTTAGGGTGGGACAGACAAGAGACCCAGTACTTC. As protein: CASSLGWDRQETQYF.

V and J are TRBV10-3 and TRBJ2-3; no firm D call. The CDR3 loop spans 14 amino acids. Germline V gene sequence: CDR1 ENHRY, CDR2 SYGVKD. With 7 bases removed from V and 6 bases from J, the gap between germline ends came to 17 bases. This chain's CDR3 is CAINKGIDGDTQYF. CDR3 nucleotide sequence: TGTGCCATCAATAAGGGAATCGACGGGGATACGCAGTATTTT.

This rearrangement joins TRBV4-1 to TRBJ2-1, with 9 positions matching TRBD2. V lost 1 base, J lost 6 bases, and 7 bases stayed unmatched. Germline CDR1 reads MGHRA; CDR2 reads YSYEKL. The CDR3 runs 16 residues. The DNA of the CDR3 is TGCGCCAGCAGCCAAGGAGGGGCTAGCGGGGTCAATGAGCAGTTCTTC. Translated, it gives CASSQGGASGVNEQFF.

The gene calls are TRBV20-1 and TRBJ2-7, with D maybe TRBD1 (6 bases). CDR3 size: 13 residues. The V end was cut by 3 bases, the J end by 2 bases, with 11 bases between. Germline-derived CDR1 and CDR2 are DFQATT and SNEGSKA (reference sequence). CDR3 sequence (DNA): TGCAGTGCTAGTGTGACAGGAACCTACGAGCAGTACTTC. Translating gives CSASVTGTYEQYF.

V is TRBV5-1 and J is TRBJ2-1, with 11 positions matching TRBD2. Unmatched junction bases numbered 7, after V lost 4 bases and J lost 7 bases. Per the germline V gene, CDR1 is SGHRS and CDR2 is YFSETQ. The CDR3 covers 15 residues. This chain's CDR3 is CASSTNSGGANEQFF. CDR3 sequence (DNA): TGCGCCAGCAGCACAAATAGCGGGGGGGCGAATGAGCAGTTCTTC.

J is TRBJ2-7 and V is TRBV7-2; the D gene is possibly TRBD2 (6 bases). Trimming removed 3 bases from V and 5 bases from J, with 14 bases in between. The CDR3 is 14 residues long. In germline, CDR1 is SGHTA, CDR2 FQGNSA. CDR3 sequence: CASSFQPGLNEQYF. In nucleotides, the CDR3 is TGTGCCAGCAGCTTTCAGCCGGGACTGAACGAGCAGTACTTC.

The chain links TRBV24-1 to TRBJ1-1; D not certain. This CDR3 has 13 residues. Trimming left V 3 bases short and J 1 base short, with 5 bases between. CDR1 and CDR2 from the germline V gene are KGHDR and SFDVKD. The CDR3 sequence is CATSDPGNTEAFF. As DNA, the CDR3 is TGTGCCACCAGTGATCCAGGGAACACTGAAGCTTTCTTT.

CDR3 sequence: CASSYDRGKSYGYTF. CDR3 DNA: TGTGCCAGCAGTTACGACAGGGGGAAAAGCTATGGCTACACCTTC. The chain uses TRBV6-5 and TRBJ1-2; TRBD1 matches at 9 bases. V dropped 2 bases and J dropped 4; count of bases not matched to a gene: 5. Germline V gene data show CDR1 as MNHEY and CDR2 as SVGAGI. This CDR3 spans 15 amino acids.

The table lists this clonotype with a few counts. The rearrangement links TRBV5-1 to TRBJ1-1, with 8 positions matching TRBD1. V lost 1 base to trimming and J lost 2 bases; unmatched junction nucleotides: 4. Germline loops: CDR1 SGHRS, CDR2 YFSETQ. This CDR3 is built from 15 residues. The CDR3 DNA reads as TGCGCCAGCAGCTTGAGCTCAGGGGGCAACACTGAAGCTTTCTTT. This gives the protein CASSLSSGGNTEAFF. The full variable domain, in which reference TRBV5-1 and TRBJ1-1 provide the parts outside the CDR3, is KAGVTQTPRYLIKTRGQQVTLSCSPISGHRSVSWYQQTPGQGLQFLFEYFSETQRNKGNFPGRFSGRQFSNSRSEMNVSTLELGDSALYLCASSLSSGGNTEAFFGQGTRLTVV.

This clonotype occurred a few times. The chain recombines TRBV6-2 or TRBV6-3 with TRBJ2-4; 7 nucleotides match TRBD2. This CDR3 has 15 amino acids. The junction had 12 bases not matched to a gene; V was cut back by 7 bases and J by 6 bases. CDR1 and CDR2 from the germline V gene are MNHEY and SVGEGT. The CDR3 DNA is TGTGCCAGCACCATAGAGGCGGGAGTGGGAAACATTCAGTACTTC. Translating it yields CASTIEAGVGNIQYF.

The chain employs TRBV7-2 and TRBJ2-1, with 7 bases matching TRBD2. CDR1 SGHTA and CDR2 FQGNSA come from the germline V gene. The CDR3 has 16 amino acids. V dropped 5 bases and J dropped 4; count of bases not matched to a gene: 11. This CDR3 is CASSPSSGGGYNEQFF. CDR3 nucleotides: TGTGCCAGCAGCCCGAGCTCGGGCGGGGGTTACAATGAGCAGTTCTTC.

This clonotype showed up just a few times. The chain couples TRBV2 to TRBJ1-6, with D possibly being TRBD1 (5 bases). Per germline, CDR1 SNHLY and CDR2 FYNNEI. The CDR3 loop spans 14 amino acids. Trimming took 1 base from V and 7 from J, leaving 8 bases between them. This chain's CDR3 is CASSEGGPNSPLHF. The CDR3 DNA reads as TGTGCCAGCAGTGAAGGGGGCCCCAATTCACCCCTCCACTTT. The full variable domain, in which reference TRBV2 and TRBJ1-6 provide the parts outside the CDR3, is EPEVTQTPSHQVTQMGQEVILRCVPISNHLYFYWYRQILGQKVEFLVSFYNNEISEKSEIFDDQFSVERPDGSNFTLKIRSTKLEDSAMYFCASSEGGPNSPLHFGNGTRLTVT.

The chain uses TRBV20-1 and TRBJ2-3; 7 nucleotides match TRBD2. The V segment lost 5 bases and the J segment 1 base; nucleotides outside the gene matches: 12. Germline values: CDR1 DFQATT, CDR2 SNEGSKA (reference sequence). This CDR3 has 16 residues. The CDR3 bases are TGCAGTGCTCGTGACAGAGCGGGATCAGGCACAGATACGCAGTATTTT. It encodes CSARDRAGSGTDTQYF.

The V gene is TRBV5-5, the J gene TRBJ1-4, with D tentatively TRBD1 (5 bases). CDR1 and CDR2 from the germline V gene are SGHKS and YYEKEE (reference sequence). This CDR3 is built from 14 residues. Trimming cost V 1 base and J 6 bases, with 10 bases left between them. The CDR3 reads CASSLFRVDEKLFF. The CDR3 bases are TGTGCCAGCAGCTTGTTCAGGGTGGATGAAAAACTGTTTTTT.

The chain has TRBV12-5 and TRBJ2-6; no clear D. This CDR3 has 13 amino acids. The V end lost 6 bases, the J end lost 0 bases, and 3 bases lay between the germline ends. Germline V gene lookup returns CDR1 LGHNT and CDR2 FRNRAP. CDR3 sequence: CASGYSGANVLTF. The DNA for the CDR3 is TGTGCTAGTGGCTACTCTGGGGCCAACGTCCTGACTTTC. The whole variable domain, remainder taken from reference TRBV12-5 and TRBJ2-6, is DARVTQTPRHKVTEMGQEVTMRCQPILGHNTVFWYRQTMMQGLELLAYFRNRAPLDDSGMPKDRFSAEMPDATLATLKIQPSEPRDSAVYFCASGYSGANVLTFGAGSRLTVL.

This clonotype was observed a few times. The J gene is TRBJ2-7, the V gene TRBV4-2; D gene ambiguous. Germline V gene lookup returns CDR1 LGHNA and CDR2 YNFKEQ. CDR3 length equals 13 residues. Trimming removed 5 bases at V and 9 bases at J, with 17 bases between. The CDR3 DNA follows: TGTGCCAGCAGCACCGGTCCCCGCTGCCCGCAGTACTTC. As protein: CASSTGPRCPQYF.

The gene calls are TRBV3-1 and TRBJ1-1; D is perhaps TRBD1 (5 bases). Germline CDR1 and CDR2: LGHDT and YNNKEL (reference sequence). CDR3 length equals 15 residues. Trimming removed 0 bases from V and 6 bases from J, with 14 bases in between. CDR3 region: CASSQDFVGGAEAFF. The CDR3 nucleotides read TGTGCCAGCAGCCAAGATTTCGTGGGAGGGGCTGAAGCTTTCTTT.

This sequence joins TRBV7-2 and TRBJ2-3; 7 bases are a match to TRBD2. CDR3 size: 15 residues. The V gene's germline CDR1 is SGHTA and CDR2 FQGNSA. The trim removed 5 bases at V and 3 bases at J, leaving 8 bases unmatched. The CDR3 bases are TGTGCCAGCAGCGCCGGGAGGACCCTAACAGATACGCAGTATTTT. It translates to CASSAGRTLTDTQYF. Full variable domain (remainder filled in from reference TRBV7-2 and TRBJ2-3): GAGVSQSPSNKVTEKGKDVELRCDPISGHTALYWYRQSLGQGLEFLIYFQGNSAPDKSGLPSDRFSAERTGGSVSTLTIQRTQQEDSAVYLCASSAGRTLTDTQYFGPGTRLTVL.

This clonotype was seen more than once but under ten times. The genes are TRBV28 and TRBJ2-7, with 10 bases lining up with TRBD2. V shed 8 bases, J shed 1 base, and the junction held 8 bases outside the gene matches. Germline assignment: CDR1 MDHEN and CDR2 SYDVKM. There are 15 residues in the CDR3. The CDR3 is CASVEAGGRSYEQYF. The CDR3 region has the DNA TGTGCCAGCGTCGAAGCGGGGGGGAGGTCCTACGAGCAGTACTTC.

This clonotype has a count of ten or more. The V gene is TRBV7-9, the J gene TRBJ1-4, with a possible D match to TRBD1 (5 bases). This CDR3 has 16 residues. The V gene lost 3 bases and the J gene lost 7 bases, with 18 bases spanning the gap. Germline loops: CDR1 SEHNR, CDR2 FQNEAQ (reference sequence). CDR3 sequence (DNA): TGTGCCAGCAGCTTTGGTTCCCACAGGCCTGGTGAAAAACTGTTTTTT. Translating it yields CASSFGSHRPGEKLFF.

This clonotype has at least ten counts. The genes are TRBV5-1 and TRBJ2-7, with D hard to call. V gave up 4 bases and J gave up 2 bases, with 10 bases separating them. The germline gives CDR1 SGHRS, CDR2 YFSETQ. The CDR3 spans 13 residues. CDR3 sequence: CASSPSPAYEQYF. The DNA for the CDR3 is TGCGCCAGCAGCCCCTCCCCCGCCTACGAGCAGTACTTC.

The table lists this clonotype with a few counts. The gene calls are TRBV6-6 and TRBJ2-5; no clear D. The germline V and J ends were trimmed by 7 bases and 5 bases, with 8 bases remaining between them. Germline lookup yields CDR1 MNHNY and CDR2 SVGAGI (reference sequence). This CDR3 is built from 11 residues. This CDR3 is CASKQRETQYF. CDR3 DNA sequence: TGTGCCAGCAAACAGAGGGAGACCCAGTACTTC.